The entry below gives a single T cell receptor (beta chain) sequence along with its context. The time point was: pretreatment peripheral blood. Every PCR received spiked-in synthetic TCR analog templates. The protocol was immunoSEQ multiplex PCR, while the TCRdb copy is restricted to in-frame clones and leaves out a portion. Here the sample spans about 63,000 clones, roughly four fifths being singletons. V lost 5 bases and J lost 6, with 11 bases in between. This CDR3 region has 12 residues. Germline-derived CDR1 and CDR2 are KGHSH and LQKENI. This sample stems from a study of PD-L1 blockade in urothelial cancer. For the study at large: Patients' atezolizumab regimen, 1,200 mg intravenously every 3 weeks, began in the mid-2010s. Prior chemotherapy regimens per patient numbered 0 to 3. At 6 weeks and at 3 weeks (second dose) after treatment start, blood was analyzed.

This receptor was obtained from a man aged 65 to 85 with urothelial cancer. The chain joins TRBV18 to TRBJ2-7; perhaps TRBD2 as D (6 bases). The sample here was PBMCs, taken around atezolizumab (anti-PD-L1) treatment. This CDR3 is CASSSRGSEQYF. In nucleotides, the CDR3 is TGTGCCAGCTCAAGCCGGGGGTCCGAGCAGTACTTC.